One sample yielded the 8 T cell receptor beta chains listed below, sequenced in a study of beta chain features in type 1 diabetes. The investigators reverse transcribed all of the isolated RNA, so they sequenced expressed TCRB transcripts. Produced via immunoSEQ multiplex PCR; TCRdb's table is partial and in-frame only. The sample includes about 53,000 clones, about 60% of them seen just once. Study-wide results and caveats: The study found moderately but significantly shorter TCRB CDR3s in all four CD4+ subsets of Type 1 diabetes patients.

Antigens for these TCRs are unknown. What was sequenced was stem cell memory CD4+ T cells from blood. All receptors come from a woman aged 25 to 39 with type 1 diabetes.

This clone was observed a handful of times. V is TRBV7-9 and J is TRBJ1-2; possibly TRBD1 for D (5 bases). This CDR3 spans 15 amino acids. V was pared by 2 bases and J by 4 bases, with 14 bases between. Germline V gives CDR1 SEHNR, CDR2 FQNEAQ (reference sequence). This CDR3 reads CASSLSGQGGYGYTF. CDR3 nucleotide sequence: TGTGCCAGCAGCTTATCTGGTCAGGGCGGCTATGGCTACACCTTC. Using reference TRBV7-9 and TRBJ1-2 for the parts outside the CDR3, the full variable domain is DTGVSQNPRHKITKRGQNVTFRCDPISEHNRLYWYRQTLGQGPEFLTYFQNEAQLEKSRLLSDRFSAERPKGSFSTLEIQRTEQGDSAMYLCASSLSGQGGYGYTFGSGTRLTVV.

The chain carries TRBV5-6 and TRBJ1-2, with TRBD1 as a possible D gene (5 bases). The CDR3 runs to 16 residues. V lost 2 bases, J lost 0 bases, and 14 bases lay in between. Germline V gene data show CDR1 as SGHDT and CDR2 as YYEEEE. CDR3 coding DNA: TGTGCCAGCAGCTTTGGTGTCGGGGGAGCTAACTATGGCTACACCTTC. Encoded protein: CASSFGVGGANYGYTF.

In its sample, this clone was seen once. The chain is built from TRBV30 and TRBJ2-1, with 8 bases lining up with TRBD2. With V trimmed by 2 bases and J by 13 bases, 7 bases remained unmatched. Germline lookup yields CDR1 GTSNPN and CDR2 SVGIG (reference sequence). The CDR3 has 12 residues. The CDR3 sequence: CAWSTTSGPQFF. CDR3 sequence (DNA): TGTGCCTGGAGTACAACTAGCGGACCCCAGTTCTTC.

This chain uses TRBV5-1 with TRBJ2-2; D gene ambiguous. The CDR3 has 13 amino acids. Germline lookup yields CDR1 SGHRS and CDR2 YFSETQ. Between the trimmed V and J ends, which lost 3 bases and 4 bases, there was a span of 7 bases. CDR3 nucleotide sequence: TGCGCCAGCAGCTCCACTACCACCGGGGAGCTGTTTTTT. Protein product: CASSSTTTGELFF. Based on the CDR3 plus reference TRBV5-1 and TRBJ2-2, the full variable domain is KAGVTQTPRYLIKTRGQQVTLSCSPISGHRSVSWYQQTPGQGLQFLFEYFSETQRNKGNFPGRFSGRQFSNSRSEMNVSTLELGDSALYLCASSSTTTGELFFGEGSRLTVL.

This CDR3 is CSAKTGVDTEAFF. CDR3 coding DNA: TGCAGCGCCAAGACAGGGGTGGACACTGAAGCTTTCTTT. The chain couples TRBV29-1 to TRBJ1-1; TRBD1 matches 8 bases. Germline V gives CDR1 SQVTM, CDR2 ANQGSEA. The CDR3 consists of 13 residues. The V segment lost 7 bases and the J segment 3 bases; nucleotides outside the gene matches: 7.

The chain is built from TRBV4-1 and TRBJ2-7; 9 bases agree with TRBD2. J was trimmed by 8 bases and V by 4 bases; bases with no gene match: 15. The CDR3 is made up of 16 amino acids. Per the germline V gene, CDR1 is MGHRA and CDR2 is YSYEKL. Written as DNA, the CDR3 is TGCGCCAGCAGCCGGGAGGGGGGTAGCGGGAGTGACAAGCAGTACTTC. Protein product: CASSREGGSGSDKQYF.

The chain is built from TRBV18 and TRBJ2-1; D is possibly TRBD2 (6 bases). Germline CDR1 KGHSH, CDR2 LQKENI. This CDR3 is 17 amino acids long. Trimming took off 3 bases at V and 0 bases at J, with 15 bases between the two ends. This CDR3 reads CASSPLLARSSYNEQFF. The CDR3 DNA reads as TGTGCCAGCTCACCGCTACTAGCACGGAGCTCCTACAATGAGCAGTTCTTC.

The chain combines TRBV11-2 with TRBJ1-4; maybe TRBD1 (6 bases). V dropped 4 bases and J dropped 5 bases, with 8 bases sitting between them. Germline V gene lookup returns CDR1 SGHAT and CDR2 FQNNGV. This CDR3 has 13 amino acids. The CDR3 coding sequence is TGTGCCAGCAGCTCGGGGACAAATGAAAAACTGTTTTTT. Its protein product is CASSSGTNEKLFF.